This T cell receptor beta chain was observed in a study of patients and donors after allogeneic stem cell transplantation. Using its own MiXCR run on the RT-PCR reads, TCRdb lists one record per CDR3 protein. Here the sample spans 410,000 or so distinct CDR3 sequences, under 20% being singletons. Trimming cost V 4 bases and J 6 bases; bases outside gene matches: 8. CDR1 is KGHSH, CDR2 LQKENI, per germline. The CDR3 extends over 16 amino acids. This clonotype showed up just a few times. The chain uses TRBV18 and TRBJ1-6; TRBD1 matches at 8 bases. The receptor was isolated from a human donor who was either an allogeneic HSCT recipient or a stem cell or donor lymphocyte infusion donor (not recorded which). It is not recorded whose cells these are; they may come from a transplant donor. The sequencing input was blood, either unsorted or a sorted T cell fraction (not recorded which). The CDR3 bases are TGTGCCAGCTCACAAGACAGGGGTGCAGCTAATTCACCCCTCCACTTT. Translating gives CASSQDRGAANSPLHF.